This T cell receptor beta chain stems from a study of OX40 agonist ivuxolimab in advanced cancers. Across the whole study: The patients received agonistic anti-OX40 (CD134) antibody ivuxolimab.

Generated by immunoSEQ multiplex PCR, the TCRdb table keeps only in-frame clones and is missing some. The sample shows approximately 12,000 clones, around four fifths of them seen only once. V was pared by 0 bases and J by 3 bases, with 5 bases of the junction left unmatched. CDR3 length equals 14 residues. Per germline, CDR1 GTSNPN and CDR2 SVGIG (reference sequence). The chain has TRBV30 and TRBJ2-7; 7 bases are a match to TRBD1. The sample here was CD4+ or CD8+ T cells sorted from blood, taken in a trial of the OX40 agonist ivuxolimab. The TCR was taken from an adult with an advanced solid tumor such as melanoma, head and neck, liver or kidney cancer. CDR3 in amino acids: CAWSVSSGGYEQYF. The DNA for the CDR3 is TGTGCCTGGAGTGTTAGTTCAGGGGGCTACGAGCAGTACTTC.